These T cell receptor beta chains were read from a single sample in a study of response to subunit inactivated influenza vaccine. TCRdb itself ran the RT-PCR reads through MiXCR, one entry per CDR3 protein. This sample has about 300,000 distinct CDR3 sequences, with about 20% found just once. This specimen consisted of PBMCs from blood, obtained 21 months after vaccination. These receptors were obtained from a man between 45 and 75 years old who received an inactivated influenza vaccine. Each CDR3 is given with its conserved first and last residue. A D gene is named only where the DNA matches it firmly. Only some rows state a clone size, as once, few, many or a class for expanded clones.

clone_size d_call j_call v_call cdr3_aa cdr3_nt
. TRBD1 TRBJ2-5 TRBV11-2 CASSLEGATGYQETQYF TGTGCCAGCAGCTTAGAAGGGGCGACAGGGTACCAAGAGACCCAGTACTTC
. . TRBJ1-1 TRBV5-4 CASTTAGGMNTEAFF TGTGCCAGCACAACGGCGGGGGGAATGAACACTGAAGCTTTCTTT
few . TRBJ1-2 TRBV5-1 CASSDGIDGYTF TGCGCCAGCAGTGACGGTATCGATGGCTACACCTTC
. . TRBJ2-1 TRBV4-1 CASSPGRGGTYNEQFF TGCGCCAGCAGCCCAGGGAGGGGGGGGACTTACAATGAGCAGTTCTTC
once TRBD1 TRBJ2-1 TRBV6-1 CASRPRDRAYNEQFF TGTGCCAGCAGACCTCGGGACAGGGCTTACAATGAGCAGTTCTTC
. . TRBJ2-3 TRBV28 CASMRGSTDTQYF TGTGCCAGCATGCGGGGATCCACAGATACGCAGTATTTT
few . TRBJ1-1 TRBV7-2 CASSLAIGLNTEAFF TGTGCCAGCAGCTTAGCGATCGGGTTGAACACTGAAGCTTTCTTT
. . TRBJ2-7 TRBV4-2 CVSSQEARDYEQYF TGTGTCAGCAGCCAAGAAGCGCGGGACTACGAGCAGTACTTC
. TRBD1 TRBJ1-3 TRBV4-1 CASSQPQHGQAGNTIYF TGCGCCAGCAGCCAACCTCAACACGGACAGGCTGGAAACACCATATATTTT
many TRBD2 TRBJ2-7 TRBV20-1 CSARASGGVITYEQYF TGCAGTGCTAGAGCTAGCGGGGGGGTTATAACCTACGAGCAGTACTTC
. TRBD1 TRBJ1-1 TRBV7-6 CASSPRDREFWNTEAFF TGTGCCAGCAGCCCCAGGGACAGGGAGTTTTGGAACACTGAAGCTTTCTTT
many . TRBJ1-1 TRBV4-2 CASSPARGTEAFF TGTGCCAGCAGTCCGGCTAGGGGCACTGAAGCTTTCTTT
few . TRBJ1-1 TRBV12-3/TRBV12-4 CASSFRANTEAFF TGTGCCAGCAGTTTTCGTGCGAACACTGAAGCTTTCTTT
few . TRBJ1-6 TRBV11-2 CASSLTYNSPLHF TGTGCCAGCAGCCTGACATATAATTCACCCCTCCACTTT
. . TRBJ2-3 TRBV20-1 CSARGQATGLGTDTQYF TGCAGTGCTAGAGGACAGGCGACTGGGCTGGGCACAGATACGCAGTATTTT
. . TRBJ2-1 TRBV5-6 CASSLGTVRVDEQFF TGTGCCAGCAGCTTGGGGACAGTGAGGGTGGATGAGCAGTTCTTC
many . TRBJ1-6 TRBV12-3/TRBV12-4 CASSLRGTNSPLHF TGTGCCAGCAGTTTAAGAGGGACAAATTCACCCCTCCACTTT
. TRBD1 TRBJ1-6 TRBV4-2 CASSGTRGQGAGSPLHF TGTGCCAGCAGCGGTACAAGGGGGCAGGGGGCTGGATCACCCCTCCACTTT
few TRBD2 TRBJ2-7 TRBV10-3 CAIRAGTSESYEQYF TGTGCCATCAGGGCCGGGACTAGCGAATCCTACGAGCAGTACTTC
few . TRBJ1-5 TRBV6-1 CASSGTRHVGNQPQHF TGTGCCAGCAGTGGGACTCGACACGTCGGTAATCAGCCCCAGCATTTT
. . TRBJ1-2 TRBV12-3/TRBV12-4 CASSFQSSYGYTF TGTGCCAGCAGTTTTCAGAGTTCCTATGGCTACACCTTC
. . TRBJ1-1 TRBV5-1 CASSLNAANTEAFF TGCGCCAGCAGCTTGAACGCCGCGAACACTGAAGCTTTCTTT
few . TRBJ2-6 TRBV5-1 CASSLGTSSASSGANVLTF TGCGCCAGCAGCTTGGGGACATCGTCCGCTTCCTCTGGGGCCAACGTCCTGACTTTC
few . TRBJ1-5 TRBV20-1 CSAASGSNQPQHF TGCAGTGCTGCAAGCGGGAGCAATCAGCCCCAGCATTTT
many . TRBJ1-4 TRBV6-5 CASSYRADRGDGEKLFF TGTGCCAGCAGTTACCGCGCTGATCGAGGGGATGGGGAAAAACTGTTTTTT
. . TRBJ1-2 TRBV6-1 CASREAANYGYTF TGTGCCAGCCGGGAGGCAGCTAACTATGGCTACACCTTC
few . TRBJ1-1 TRBV20-1 CSAREKGDLF TGCAGTGCTAGAGAAAAGGGGGATCTCTTT
few TRBD1 TRBJ1-5 TRBV5-6 CASTRQGGRNQPQHF TGTGCCAGCACACGACAGGGGGGGAGAAATCAGCCCCAGCATTTT
few TRBD2 TRBJ2-2 TRBV12-3/TRBV12-4 CASSGLAENTGELFF TGTGCCAGCAGCGGACTAGCGGAGAACACCGGGGAGCTGTTTTTT
many . TRBJ1-5 TRBV5-6 CASSRRGVQPQHF TGTGCCAGCAGCCGCAGAGGGGTTCAGCCCCAGCATTTT
. . TRBJ1-3 TRBV7-2 CASSSAGTHPGNTIYF TGTGCCAGCAGCTCGGCGGGGACCCACCCTGGAAACACCATATATTTT
. TRBD2 TRBJ2-7 TRBV7-2 CASSRGGFQSYEQYF TGTGCCAGCAGTCGCGGGGGGTTCCAATCCTACGAGCAGTACTTC
few . TRBJ2-7 TRBV20-1 CSARDISGPDYEQYF TGCAGTGCTAGAGATATATCAGGACCCGACTACGAGCAGTACTTC
few TRBD1 TRBJ1-5 TRBV12-3/TRBV12-4 CASSVGQGHQPQHF TGTGCCAGCAGTGTCGGACAGGGCCATCAGCCCCAGCATTTT
few TRBD1 TRBJ1-2 TRBV10-3 CAIAGTGPYGYTF TGTGCCATCGCAGGGACAGGGCCCTATGGCTACACCTTC
few TRBD1 TRBJ1-4 TRBV5-4 CASSFVGSLFLGQREKLFF TGTGCCAGCAGCTTTGTAGGTTCGTTATTCCTGGGACAGCGCGAAAAACTGTTTTTT
. TRBD1 TRBJ1-2 TRBV7-2 CASSSIGTGKNGYTF TGTGCCAGCAGCTCAATAGGGACAGGGAAAAATGGCTACACCTTC
many . TRBJ1-1 TRBV6-4 CARSRDTEAFF TGTGCTCGTAGCCGGGACACTGAAGCTTTCTTT
. . TRBJ1-1 TRBV29-1 CSVEVIPGQLNTEAFF TGCAGCGTTGAGGTCATACCGGGGCAACTGAACACTGAAGCTTTCTTT
few TRBD1 TRBJ1-2 TRBV10-3 CAISELGTGPGHGYTF TGTGCCATCAGTGAGCTTGGGACAGGACCCGGGCATGGCTACACCTTC